This T cell receptor (beta chain) was recovered during a study of blood T cell repertoires in COVID-19. Across the study: Samples of COVID-19 (acute and convalescent) were obtained from the United States, Italy and Spain.

In the source study's methods: Estimates of nucleated cell counts were drawn from the amplification of reference gene primers. The method was immunoSEQ multiplex PCR; TCRdb's version includes in-frame clones alone and lacks a portion of them. The V and J calls and clone size come from that table; D and trimming were worked out from the DNA. The sample lists some 200,000 clones; 84% were seen once. Input material: peripheral blood. This receptor was taken from a woman between 40 and 50 years old who had recovered from COVID-19.

CDR3: CASSLRAGGPKADTQYF. DNA for the CDR3: TGTGCCAGCAGCTTAAGAGCGGGGGGGCCGAAGGCAGATACGCAGTATTTT. The chain links TRBV7-9 to TRBJ2-3, with TRBD2 identical over 10 bases. The germline gives CDR1 SEHNR, CDR2 FQNEAQ (reference sequence). The CDR3 contains 17 residues. Trimming cost V 2 bases and J 4 bases; bases outside gene matches: 9.